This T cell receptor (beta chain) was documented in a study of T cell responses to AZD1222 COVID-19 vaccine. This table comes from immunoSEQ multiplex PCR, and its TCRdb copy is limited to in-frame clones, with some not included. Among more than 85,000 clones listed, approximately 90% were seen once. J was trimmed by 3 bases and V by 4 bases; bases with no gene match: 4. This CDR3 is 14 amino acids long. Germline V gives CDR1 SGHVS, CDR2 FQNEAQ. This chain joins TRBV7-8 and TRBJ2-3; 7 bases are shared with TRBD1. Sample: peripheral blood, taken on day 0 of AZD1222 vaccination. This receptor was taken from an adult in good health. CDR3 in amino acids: CASSSGQLTDTQYF. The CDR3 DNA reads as TGTGCCAGCAGCTCGGGACAGCTAACAGATACGCAGTATTTT.